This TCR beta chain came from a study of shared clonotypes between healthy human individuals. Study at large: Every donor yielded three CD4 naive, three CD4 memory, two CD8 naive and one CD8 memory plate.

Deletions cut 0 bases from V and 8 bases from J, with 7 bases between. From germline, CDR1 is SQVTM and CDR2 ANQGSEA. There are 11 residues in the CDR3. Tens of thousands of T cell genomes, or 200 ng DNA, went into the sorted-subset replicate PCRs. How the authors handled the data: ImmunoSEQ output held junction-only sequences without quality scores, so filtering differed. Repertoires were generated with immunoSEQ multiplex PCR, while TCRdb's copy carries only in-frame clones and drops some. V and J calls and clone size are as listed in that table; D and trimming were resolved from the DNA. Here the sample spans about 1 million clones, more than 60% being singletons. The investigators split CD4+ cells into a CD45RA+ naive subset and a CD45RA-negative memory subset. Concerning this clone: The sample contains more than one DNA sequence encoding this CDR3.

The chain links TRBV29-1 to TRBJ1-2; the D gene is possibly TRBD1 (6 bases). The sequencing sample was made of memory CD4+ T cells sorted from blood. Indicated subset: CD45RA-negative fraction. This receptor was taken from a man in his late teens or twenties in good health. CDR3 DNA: TGCAGCGTTGAAGACAGGGGCGGCTACACCTTC. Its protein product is CSVEDRGGYTF.